The clone carrying this T cell receptor (beta chain) was counted between two and nine times. What it binds is not known. The data originate from a study of neurological immune-mediated disorders. The study's findings and limits: Falling below healthy controls, multiple sclerosis showed the least TCR clonal expansion, while HTLV-1-associated myelopathy showed the most. The study found no CDR3 amino acid sequences shared by expanded clones across subjects, suggesting private repertoires in all groups.

As for the cDNA, it was generated by 5'RACE with 10-nucleotide random UMIs. MiXCR was run by TCRdb on the 5' RACE reads, yielding one entry per CDR3 protein. The repertoire has approximately 82,000 distinct CDR3 sequences, 13% to 15% of them found once; the top ten carry about 7%. The CDR3 has 16 amino acids. Germline V gene data show CDR1 as MDHEN and CDR2 as SYDVKM. Germline trimming cut 5 bases from V and 3 bases from J; bases unmatched to any gene: 8. The chain recombines TRBV28 with TRBJ2-2, with 8 bases matching TRBD1. The sequence was collected from a woman in her 50s in good health. What was sequenced was PBMCs. CDR3 nucleotides: TGTGCCAGCAGTCAAGACAGGGGCCCAGACACCGGGGAGCTGTTTTTT. Translating gives CASSQDRGPDTGELFF.